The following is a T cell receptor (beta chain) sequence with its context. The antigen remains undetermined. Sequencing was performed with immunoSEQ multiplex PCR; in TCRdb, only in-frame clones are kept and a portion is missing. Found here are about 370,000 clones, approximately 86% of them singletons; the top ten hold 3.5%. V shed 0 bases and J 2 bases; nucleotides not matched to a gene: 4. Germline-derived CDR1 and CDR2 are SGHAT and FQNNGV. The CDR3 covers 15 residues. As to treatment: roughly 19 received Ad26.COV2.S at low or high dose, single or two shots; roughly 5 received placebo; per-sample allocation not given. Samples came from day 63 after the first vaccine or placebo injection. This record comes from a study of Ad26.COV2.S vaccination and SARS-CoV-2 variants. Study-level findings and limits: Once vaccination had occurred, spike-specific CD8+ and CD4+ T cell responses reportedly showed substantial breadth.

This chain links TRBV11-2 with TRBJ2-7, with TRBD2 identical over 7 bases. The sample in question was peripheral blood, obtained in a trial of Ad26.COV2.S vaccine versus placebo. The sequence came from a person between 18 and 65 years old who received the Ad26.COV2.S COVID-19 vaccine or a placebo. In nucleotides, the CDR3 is TGTGCCAGCAGCTTAGAAACGGGAGGACCCTACGAGCAGTACTTC. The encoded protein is CASSLETGGPYEQYF.